Listed here are 15 T cell receptor beta chains from one sample, sequenced in a study of blood T cells in healthy people across ages. A second PCR, run for roughly 6 to 11 cycles, used a sample-barcoded 5' primer plus a J-beta primer mix. TCRdb re-called the 5' RACE reads through MiXCR, storing one row per CDR3 protein. The top ten clones hold approximately 20% of a sample with fewer than 1,000,000 distinct CDR3 sequences, approximately 48% of them seen once. Sequencing used blood. Receptors were obtained from a man aged 60 to 75 in good health.

The CDR3 is CASSTKTGNCEQYF. DNA of the CDR3: TGTGCCAGTAGTACAAAGACAGGGAACTGCGAGCAGTACTTC. V usage is TRBV19 and J usage is TRBJ2-7, with 7 bases matching TRBD1. The CDR3 consists of 14 residues. Per the germline V gene, CDR1 is LNHDA and CDR2 is SQIVND (reference sequence). V lost 4 bases and J lost 6; bases outside the gene matches: 9.

The V call is TRBV6-1, the J call TRBJ2-1, with 7 bases identical to TRBD1. This CDR3 has 15 residues. Trimming at V came to 6 bases and at J to 4 bases, leaving 9 bases not matched to a gene. Looked up from germline, CDR1 is MNHNS and CDR2 is SASEGT. CDR3 bases: TGTGCCAGCAGACCGTCGGGACAGAGATACAATGAGCAGTTCTTC. Translated, it gives CASRPSGQRYNEQFF.

The chain uses TRBV18 and TRBJ2-2; D remains ambiguous. In germline, CDR1 is KGHSH, CDR2 LQKENI. The germline V and J ends were trimmed by 2 bases and 6 bases, with 19 bases remaining between them. The CDR3 loop spans 17 amino acids. CDR3 nucleotide sequence: TGTGCCAGCTCACCAGATTCTGGTCCCATGGTATCCGGGGAGCTGTTTTTT. The encoded protein is CASSPDSGPMVSGELFF. Combining the CDR3 with reference TRBV18 and TRBJ2-2 gives the whole variable domain NAGVMQNPRHLVRRRGQEARLRCSPMKGHSHVYWYRQLPEEGLKFMVYLQKENIIDESGMPKERFSAEFPKEGPSILRIQQVVRGDSAAYFCASSPDSGPMVSGELFFGEGSRLTVL.

This clonotype was found once. The V and J genes are TRBV7-9 and TRBJ2-3; no firm D call. Between the trimmed V and J ends, which lost 0 bases and 5 bases, there was a span of 9 bases. The CDR3 length is 14 residues. The germline gives CDR1 SEHNR, CDR2 FQNEAQ (reference sequence). The CDR3 coding sequence is TGTGCCAGCAGCTTAGCGGCAGCAAGAGATACGCAGTATTTT. Translated: CASSLAAARDTQYF.

In its sample, this clonotype was seen once. CDR3 sequence reads: CSGISGNTIYF. The CDR3 nucleotides are TGCAGTGGGATCTCTGGAAACACCATATATTTT. This sequence joins TRBV20-1 and TRBJ1-3; D remains ambiguous. Trimming took 7 bases from V and 0 from J, leaving 4 bases between them. The CDR3 is 11 residues long. The germline CDR1 and CDR2 sequences are DFQATT and SNEGSKA (reference sequence).

V gene TRBV7-2 combines with J gene TRBJ2-4, with D possibly called TRBD1 or TRBD2 (5 bases each). V lost 5 bases, J lost 8 bases, and 13 bases lay in between. Germline V gene sequence: CDR1 SGHTA, CDR2 FQGNSA. There are 13 residues in the CDR3. The CDR3 protein is CASSPRGRDIQYF. The CDR3 DNA sequence: TGTGCCAGCAGCCCGAGGGGCAGGGACATTCAGTACTTC.

This clonotype was recorded many times. The rearrangement joins TRBV9 to TRBJ2-1; D possibly matches TRBD1 or TRBD2 (7 bases each). Germline V lookup: CDR1 SGDLS, CDR2 YYNGEE. Deletions cut 4 bases from V and 8 bases from J, with 25 bases between. The CDR3 is made up of 17 amino acids. CDR3 nucleotide sequence: TGTGCCAGCAGCAGGGGGGGACTAACAGGGGATAGTCATGAGCAGTTCTTC. This codes for CASSRGGLTGDSHEQFF. The full variable domain, its missing parts supplied by reference TRBV9 and TRBJ2-1, is DSGVTQTPKHLITATGQRVTLRCSPRSGDLSVYWYQQSLDQGLQFLIQYYNGEERAKGNILERFSAQQFPDLHSELNLSSLELGDSALYFCASSRGGLTGDSHEQFFGPGTRLTVL.

This chain connects TRBV5-4 to TRBJ2-7; D is possibly TRBD1 (5 bases). CDR1 SGHNT and CDR2 YYREEE come from the germline V gene (reference sequence). CDR3 length: 15 amino acids. V dropped 5 bases and J dropped 7 bases, with 22 bases sitting between them. CDR3 region: CASSSLRATLHEQYF. CDR3 bases: TGTGCCAGCAGTTCCCTCAGGGCAACACTGCATGAGCAGTACTTC.

The rearrangement joins TRBV5-1 to TRBJ2-3; a weak D match, TRBD2 (6 bases). The V gene lost 4 bases and the J gene lost 6 bases, with 15 bases spanning the gap. CDR3 length equals 14 residues. Germline V gives CDR1 SGHRS, CDR2 YFSETQ. CDR3 sequence (DNA): TGCGCCAGCAGCCACACCAGGGAGGTGGATACGCAGTATTTT. As protein: CASSHTREVDTQYF.

The table lists this clonotype with a few counts. The chain joins TRBV5-1 to TRBJ2-1, with 11 bases lining up with TRBD1. The V gene's germline CDR1 is SGHRS and CDR2 YFSETQ. V lost 0 bases and J lost 6; bases outside the gene matches: 5. This CDR3 has 16 amino acids. This chain's CDR3 is CASSLEGTGGGNEQFF. For the CDR3, the DNA is TGCGCCAGCAGCTTGGAGGGGACAGGGGGTGGCAATGAGCAGTTCTTC.

The chain uses TRBV27 and TRBJ1-5, with D possibly matching TRBD1 (6 bases). Trimming took off 3 bases at V and 3 bases at J, with 18 bases between the two ends. Germline CDR1 MNHEY, CDR2 SMNVEV (reference sequence). CDR3 length: 17 residues. The CDR3 sequence is CASSFFPLTGSNQPQHF. Here the CDR3 DNA reads TGTGCCAGCAGTTTTTTCCCATTAACAGGGTCCAATCAGCCCCAGCATTTT.

The chain employs TRBV6-5 and TRBJ1-2; TRBD1 aligns across 9 bases. The germline CDR1 and CDR2 sequences are MNHEY and SVGAGI. J lost 7 bases, V lost 7 bases, and 10 bases had no gene match. This CDR3 comprises 14 residues. CDR3 DNA sequence: TGTGCCAGCATCCACCCGGGACAGGGAGTTGGCTACACCTTC. As protein: CASIHPGQGVGYTF.

The chain carries TRBV29-1 and TRBJ2-3, with 11 bases fitting TRBD2. The CDR3 runs 16 residues. The V gene's germline CDR1 is SQVTM and CDR2 ANQGSEA. The V gene end was trimmed by 7 bases and the J gene end by 2 bases; junction bases not matched to a gene: 11. In DNA, the CDR3 is TGCAGCGCCTCCGCGTTAGCGGGGGGGTTCACAGATACGCAGTATTTT. This gives the protein CSASALAGGFTDTQYF.

In its sample, this clonotype was seen a few times. The rearrangement joins TRBV6-1 to TRBJ2-7, with D maybe TRBD2 (5 bases). V was shortened by 3 bases and J by 3 bases, with 12 bases between the two germline ends. There are 14 residues in the CDR3. CDR1 and CDR2 from the germline V gene are MNHNS and SASEGT. CDR3 protein: CASSEEDLIYEQYF. CDR3 in DNA: TGTGCCAGCAGTGAGGAGGACCTCATCTACGAGCAGTACTTC.

The chain recombines TRBV3-1 with TRBJ1-6; D unresolved. The germline V gene has CDR1 LGHDT and CDR2 YNNKEL (reference sequence). V shed 1 base and J shed 0 bases, with 10 bases lying between them. The CDR3 runs 17 residues. The CDR3 DNA reads TGTGCCAGCAGCCAAGTCGGCTTTAGCTCCTATAATTCACCCCTCCACTTT. It yields the protein CASSQVGFSSYNSPLHF.